The 24 T cell receptor beta chains presented below share a single source sample, sequenced in a study of T-cell reconstitution after alpha-beta-depleted transplantation in children (dated by TCRdb to 2015 to 2016). The library came from PCR. The run used an Illumina HiSeq 2500. Molecular barcoding was employed in the preparation of TCR libraries, with unique molecular identifiers being used to normalize TCRbeta repertoire quantification. TCRdb reanalyzed the raw reads on its own, using fastp at Q25 for trimming and MiXCR for clone calling, and kept in-frame beta chains. CDR3 protein sequences are deduplicated, and each keeps its most common genes and DNA. For this sample there are fewer than 550,000 distinct CDR3 sequences; 15% to 20% appear just once. Roughly 29% of the sample is taken by the ten largest. Interpreted using the paper, the treatment or condition label stands for: allogeneic hematopoietic cell transplantation with graft depleted of TCRalphabeta T cells and CD19 B cells.

The specimen comprised PBMCs, mostly from graft donor cells, sampled 360 days after TCRalphabeta/CD19-depleted stem cell transplant. The receptors were gathered from a boy under three years old who had a stem cell transplant for Wiskott-Aldrich syndrome, so the T cells may come from the graft donor.

This clonotype was recorded a few times. The rearrangement links TRBV29-1 to TRBJ2-5; the D gene is possibly TRBD2 (5 bases). In germline, CDR1 is SQVTM, CDR2 ANQGSEA. The V gene lost 3 bases and the J gene lost 5 bases, with 16 bases spanning the gap. The CDR3 has 14 amino acids. CDR3 amino acids: CSVDLGTSTETQYF. CDR3 DNA: TGCAGCGTTGATCTCGGTACTAGTACCGAGACCCAGTACTTC. The full variable domain, in which reference TRBV29-1 and TRBJ2-5 provide the parts outside the CDR3, is SAVISQKPSRDICQRGTSLTIQCQVDSQVTMMFWYRQQPGQSLTLIATANQGSEATYESGFVIDKFPISRPNLTFSTLTVSNMSPEDSSIYLCSVDLGTSTETQYFGPGTRLLVL.

The gene calls are TRBV11-2 and TRBJ2-5; possible D gene TRBD2, 5 bases. The CDR3 covers 16 residues. Germline assignment: CDR1 SGHAT and CDR2 FQNNGV. V lost 3 bases to trimming and J lost 5 bases, with 19 bases between them. The CDR3 region is CASSLARGLEKETQYF. In DNA form, the CDR3 reads TGTGCCAGCAGCTTGGCACGGGGTTTGGAAAAGGAGACCCAGTACTTC.

The rearrangement uses TRBV24-1 and TRBJ2-5; a weak D match, TRBD2 (5 bases). CDR3 length: 15 residues. Germline V gene sequence: CDR1 KGHDR, CDR2 SFDVKD. Trimming removed 0 bases at V and 4 bases at J, with 11 bases between. CDR3 loop: CATSDLYRGSETQYF. DNA for the CDR3: TGTGCCACCAGTGATTTGTATCGGGGTTCAGAGACCCAGTACTTC.

This clonotype appeared a few times. The CDR3 sequence is CASNRIAGQGSNTGELFF. In DNA form, the CDR3 reads TGTGCCAGCAATCGAATCGCGGGACAAGGTTCGAACACCGGGGAGCTGTTTTTT. V and J are TRBV7-6 and TRBJ2-2; perhaps D is TRBD1 or TRBD2 (6 bases each). The CDR3 spans 18 residues. V was shortened by 7 bases and J by 0 bases, with 21 bases between the two germline ends. Germline loops: CDR1 SGHVS, CDR2 FNYEAQ.

V usage is TRBV24-1 and J usage is TRBJ1-2; D not certain. The CDR3 is made up of 13 amino acids. The germline V gene encodes CDR1 KGHDR and CDR2 SFDVKD. The V and J ends lost 4 bases and 4 bases respectively, with 9 bases between them. The CDR3, as DNA: TGTGCCACCAGTGACCCGTACGGCTATGGCTACACCTTC. Translation gives CATSDPYGYGYTF.

This clonotype was seen a few times. The chain links TRBV12-3 or TRBV12-4 to TRBJ2-7; the match to TRBD2 covers 7 bases. This CDR3 is 12 amino acids long. Losses at the gene ends were 3 bases for V and 7 bases for J; bases not matched to a gene: 3. The CDR3 DNA follows: TGTGCCAGCAGTTTTTGGGGGGGAGAGCAGTACTTC. The encoded protein is CASSFWGGEQYF.

The chain has TRBV30 and TRBJ2-1, with D unresolved. V lost 1 base to trimming and J lost 0 bases, with 10 bases between them. Per the germline V gene, CDR1 is GTSNPN and CDR2 is SVGIG (reference sequence). This CDR3 region has 15 residues. Here the CDR3 reads CAWSGSMSSYNEQFF. CDR3 sequence (DNA): TGTGCCTGGAGTGGCTCGATGAGCTCCTACAATGAGCAGTTCTTC.

This clonotype was seen a handful of times. The chain combines TRBV2 with TRBJ2-4, with 7 bases matching TRBD2. This CDR3 is 14 amino acids long. The trim removed 7 bases at V and 1 base at J, leaving 4 bases unmatched. The germline CDR1 and CDR2 sequences are SNHLY and FYNNEI. CDR3 in amino acids: CASTMRGAKNIQYF. For the CDR3, the DNA is TGTGCCAGCACCATGCGGGGGGCCAAAAACATTCAGTACTTC.

This clonotype was detected many times. Here the CDR3 DNA reads TGCGCCAGCACCCCCCTCGGGGCGGCGGTAGGCAATGAGCAGTTCTTC. It codes for CASTPLGAAVGNEQFF. The gene calls are TRBV5-1 and TRBJ2-1; D assignment may be TRBD1 or TRBD2 (5 bases each). This CDR3 region has 16 residues. Germline loops: CDR1 SGHRS, CDR2 YFSETQ. V lost 6 bases and J 6 bases, leaving 22 bases between the germline ends.

V usage is TRBV20-1 and J usage is TRBJ2-5, with unresolved D. The germline V gene encodes CDR1 DFQATT and CDR2 SNEGSKA (reference sequence). Trimming cost V 6 bases and J 0 bases, with 8 bases left between them. This CDR3 contains 12 residues. CDR3 bases: TGCAGTGCACCCTCTTACCAAGAGACCCAGTACTTC. Residues: CSAPSYQETQYF.

This clonotype occurred a few times. The gene calls are TRBV7-8 and TRBJ2-7; TRBD2 agrees at 8 bases. The CDR3 runs to 18 residues. The V and J ends lost 1 base and 2 bases, in that order; junction bases with no gene match: 13. The germline V gene has CDR1 SGHVS and CDR2 FQNEAQ. The CDR3 region is CASSLVTTIAGIPYEQYF. In DNA form, the CDR3 reads TGTGCCAGCAGCTTAGTCACGACCATAGCGGGAATACCCTACGAGCAGTACTTC.

The V gene is TRBV6-5, the J gene TRBJ2-2; D might be TRBD1 (6 bases). The ends were cut back, 0 bases at V and 0 bases at J, with 11 bases in the middle. This CDR3 is 17 amino acids long. Germline V gene sequence: CDR1 MNHEY, CDR2 SVGAGI. DNA of the CDR3: TGTGCCAGCAGTTACTCGTGGGGGCATACGAACACCGGGGAGCTGTTTTTT. This translates into CASSYSWGHTNTGELFF.

The chain couples TRBV3-1 to TRBJ2-5; D might be TRBD2 (6 bases). Germline V CDR1 and CDR2: LGHDT, YNNKEL (reference sequence). V lost 11 bases to trimming and J lost 4 bases, with 11 bases between them. The CDR3 runs to 11 residues. This CDR3 is CACRRGETQYF. The CDR3 nucleotides read TGTGCCTGTCGGAGGGGAGAGACCCAGTACTTC.

There are a few counts of this clonotype. This chain joins TRBV12-3 or TRBV12-4 and TRBJ2-7; D is perhaps TRBD1 (5 bases). CDR3 length: 14 amino acids. V was pared by 6 bases and J by 1 base, with 13 bases between. CDR3: CASRTRQGSYEQYF. CDR3 coding DNA: TGTGCCAGCAGAACCCGGCAGGGTTCCTACGAGCAGTACTTC.

Concerning this clonotype itself: At one boundary the junction diverges from the germline segment, which might be a read error. The rearrangement uses TRBV3-1 and TRBJ2-1; maybe TRBD2 (6 bases). This CDR3 is built from 20 residues. Germline V gives CDR1 LGHDT, CDR2 YNNKEL (reference sequence). CDR3 sequence: CASSQFSSALGLQDPIEHFF. The CDR3 region has the DNA TGTGCCAGCAGCCAATTTTCATCGGCACTGGGACTTCAGGATCCAATTGAGCATTTCTTC.

The chain recombines TRBV6-1 with TRBJ2-5; either TRBD1 or TRBD2 may supply D (5 bases each). V was pared by 6 bases and J by 5 bases, with 25 bases between. CDR3 length: 17 residues. Germline lookup yields CDR1 MNHNS and CDR2 SASEGT. The CDR3 loop reads CASRGLRTSDIRETQYF. DNA of the CDR3: TGTGCCAGCAGGGGGCTCCGGACTTCAGATATACGGGAGACCCAGTACTTC.

The chain uses TRBV13 and TRBJ2-7, with no clear D. The CDR3 is made up of 13 amino acids. The V and J ends lost 3 bases and 4 bases respectively, with 10 bases between them. Germline CDR1 is PRHDT and CDR2 is FYEKMQ (reference sequence). The CDR3 nucleotides are TGTGCCAGCAGCTTGTTTCCGGCTTACGAGCAGTACTTC. This gives the protein CASSLFPAYEQYF.

This clonotype was seen many times. The junction shows a germline mismatch at one end, possibly a read error. The chain couples TRBV5-1 to TRBJ2-5, with TRBD1 identical over 8 bases. CDR1 is SGHRS, CDR2 YFSETQ, per germline. The length of the CDR3 is 14 residues. CDR3 nucleotides: TGTGCCAGCAGCTCCCAGGGGGCCCAAGAGACCCAGTACTTC. Amino acid sequence: CASSSQGAQETQYF.

The chain joins TRBV20-1 to TRBJ2-1, with 8 bases matching TRBD2. The J segment lost 0 bases and the V segment lost 3 bases, leaving 7 bases of the junction unmatched. CDR3 length: 16 amino acids. Per germline, CDR1 DFQATT and CDR2 SNEGSKA (reference sequence). The CDR3 DNA reads TGCAGTGCTAGTGCTAGCGGGTACCCCTCCTACAATGAGCAGTTCTTC. Protein sequence: CSASASGYPSYNEQFF.

The CDR3 DNA is TGCAGTGCTAGGTGGGACAGGGGATACGAGCAGTACTTC. Translated: CSARWDRGYEQYF. This chain links TRBV20-1 with TRBJ2-7, with 10 positions matching TRBD1. After removal of 3 bases from V and 4 bases from J, the junction contained 3 bases not matched to a gene. Germline V gene data show CDR1 as DFQATT and CDR2 as SNEGSKA (reference sequence). This CDR3 contains 13 residues.

The V and J genes are TRBV11-2 and TRBJ2-7, with D unclear. This CDR3 is built from 15 residues. CDR1 is SGHAT and CDR2 is FQNNGV in the germline V gene. The V gene lost 1 base and the J gene lost 2 bases, with 12 bases spanning the gap. In DNA, the CDR3 is TGTGCCAGCAGCTTAGTTCCGGCAACTACCTACGAGCAGTACTTC. It translates to CASSLVPATTYEQYF. Using reference TRBV11-2 and TRBJ2-7 for the parts outside the CDR3, the full variable domain is EAGVAQSPRYKIIEKRQSVAFWCNPISGHATLYWYQQILGQGPKLLIQFQNNGVVDDSQLPKDRFSAERLKGVDSTLKIQPAKLEDSAVYLCASSLVPATTYEQYFGPGTRLTVT.

This clonotype has at least ten counts. V gene TRBV24-1 combines with J gene TRBJ2-2, with D hard to call. This CDR3 has 17 amino acids. Germline V gene sequence: CDR1 KGHDR, CDR2 SFDVKD. V lost 10 bases and J 3 bases, leaving 23 bases between the germline ends. The CDR3 is CATGVCTSLRHTGELFF. The CDR3 DNA reads TGTGCCACTGGGGTGTGCACTTCCCTTCGACACACCGGGGAGCTGTTTTTT.

With respect to this clonotype: The junction departs from germline at one end; a sequencing error may be responsible. The chain is built from TRBV4-3 and TRBJ2-7, with a tentative D call TRBD2 (5 bases). CDR3 length: 15 amino acids. Per germline, CDR1 LGHNA and CDR2 YSLEER. As DNA, the CDR3 is TGCACCAGCAGCCAAGAAGGACGGGGCTCCTACGAGCAGTACTTC. Its protein product is CTSSQEGRGSYEQYF.

This clonotype was counted between two and nine times. V gene TRBV5-1 combines with J gene TRBJ2-1; no definite D call. Per the germline V gene, CDR1 is SGHRS and CDR2 is YFSETQ. This CDR3 spans 11 amino acids. V was clipped by 7 bases and J by 8 bases, with 10 bases between them. The CDR3 sequence: CASQSLDEQFF. CDR3 coding DNA: TGCGCCAGCCAGAGTTTAGATGAGCAGTTCTTC.